One sample yielded the 21 T cell receptor beta chains listed below, sequenced in a study of OX40 agonist ivuxolimab in advanced cancers. Libraries were prepared by immunoSEQ multiplex PCR; TCRdb keeps only in-frame clonotypes and omits some of them. This table has about 77,000 clones, around nine tenths appearing once. The specimen comprised CD4+ or CD8+ T cells sorted from blood, sampled in a trial of the OX40 agonist ivuxolimab. The receptors derive from an adult with an advanced solid tumor such as melanoma, head and neck, liver or kidney cancer.

V and J are TRBV18 and TRBJ1-1, with a weak D call TRBD1 (6 bases). Between the trimmed V and J ends, which lost 6 bases and 1 base, there was a span of 12 bases. In germline, CDR1 is KGHSH, CDR2 LQKENI. The CDR3 sequence is 14 residues long. CDR3 bases: TGTGCCAGCTCCCTGAGGACAGAGAACACTGAAGCTTTCTTT. Its translation: CASSLRTENTEAFF.

This chain links TRBV7-9 with TRBJ1-2, with TRBD1 matching 10 bases. Trimming cost V 1 base and J 7 bases; bases outside gene matches: 12. The CDR3 contains 17 residues. The germline CDR1 and CDR2 sequences are SEHNR and FQNEAQ (reference sequence). The DNA of the CDR3 is TGTGCCAGCAGCTTAGGACAGGGGGCAAGGGGAAGCGGTGGCTACACCTTC. Translated, it gives CASSLGQGARGSGGYTF.

The genes are TRBV5-3 and TRBJ1-5; 8 nucleotides align to TRBD1. TRBV5-3 belongs to the ORF category, with a function that is uncertain. V gave up 8 bases and J gave up 3 bases; unmatched junction bases: 10. The CDR3 totals 15 residues. The CDR3 bases are TGTGCCAGCAGCCCGACAGGGGCCCCCAATCAGCCCCAGCATTTT. Translating it yields CASSPTGAPNQPQHF.

The chain links TRBV7-2 to TRBJ1-3; unclear D gene. V gave up 1 base and J gave up 2 bases, with 9 bases separating them. The CDR3 has 15 amino acids. Germline CDR1 SGHTA, CDR2 FQGNSA. Written as DNA, the CDR3 is TGTGCCAGCAGCTTAGACCGGAACACTGGAAACACCATATATTTT. Translation: CASSLDRNTGNTIYF.

The chain has TRBV7-2 and TRBJ2-1; D is undetermined. In germline, CDR1 is SGHTA, CDR2 FQGNSA. V was shortened by 2 bases and J by 7 bases, with 9 bases between the two germline ends. The CDR3 loop spans 13 amino acids. The CDR3 DNA sequence: TGTGCCAGCAGCTTAAAACTGGGAAATGAGCAGTTCTTC. Its translation: CASSLKLGNEQFF.

The gene calls are TRBV28 and TRBJ1-5, with D perhaps matching TRBD1 (6 bases). Germline V gene data show CDR1 as MDHEN and CDR2 as SYDVKM. The CDR3 extends over 13 amino acids. V was cut by 3 bases and J by 7 bases, with 10 bases left in between. CDR3 sequence reads: CASSLGGWQPQHF. The CDR3 DNA reads TGTGCCAGCAGTTTGGGGGGCTGGCAGCCCCAGCATTTT.

The V call is TRBV28, the J call TRBJ2-7, with 11 bases that match TRBD2. After removal of 7 bases from V and 3 bases from J, the junction contained 8 bases not matched to a gene. The length of the CDR3 is 15 residues. In germline, CDR1 is MDHEN, CDR2 SYDVKM. The CDR3 reads CASTKHGTSGYEQYF. In DNA, the CDR3 is TGTGCCAGCACCAAACATGGGACTAGCGGCTACGAGCAGTACTTC.

This chain links TRBV7-9 with TRBJ1-4, with D possibly TRBD1 on 6 matching bases. V lost 4 bases to trimming and J lost 8 bases, with 14 bases between them. CDR3 length: 14 amino acids. CDR1 is SEHNR, CDR2 FQNEAQ, per germline (reference sequence). In nucleotides, the CDR3 is TGTGCCAGCAGCTGGGGGGGCGCCGACGAAAAACTGTTTTTT. Translation gives CASSWGGADEKLFF.

The J gene is TRBJ2-1, the V gene TRBV5-1; TRBD2 agrees at 12 bases. Germline V gives CDR1 SGHRS, CDR2 YFSETQ. The V segment lost 0 bases and the J segment 3 bases; nucleotides outside the gene matches: 7. The CDR3 consists of 18 residues. The CDR3, as DNA: TGCGCCAGCAGCTTGGCCTTACTAGCGGGAGGAGGCTACAATGAGCAGTTCTTC. This gives the protein CASSLALLAGGGYNEQFF.

This chain joins TRBV5-1 and TRBJ1-2; D gene ambiguous. This CDR3 is built from 14 residues. The V end was cut by 0 bases, the J end by 8 bases, with 14 bases between. Looked up from germline, CDR1 is SGHRS and CDR2 is YFSETQ. The CDR3 region has the DNA TGCGCCAGCAGCTTGGTAGACCCGTCGTGGGGCTACACCTTC. This gives the protein CASSLVDPSWGYTF.

The chain employs TRBV27 and TRBJ2-1; perhaps D is TRBD1 or TRBD2 (6 bases each). The length of the CDR3 is 15 residues. Germline lookup yields CDR1 MNHEY and CDR2 SMNVEV (reference sequence). Trimming took off 0 bases at V and 5 bases at J, with 11 bases between the two ends. As DNA, the CDR3 is TGTGCCAGCAGTTTATCTACAGGGAGGAACAATGAGCAGTTCTTC. It yields the protein CASSLSTGRNNEQFF.

V is TRBV5-1 and J is TRBJ2-5; D unclear. The CDR3 totals 14 residues. Germline V gives CDR1 SGHRS, CDR2 YFSETQ. Trimming cost V 0 bases and J 5 bases, with 11 bases left between them. The CDR3 sequence is CASSLGGNGETQYF. The CDR3 coding sequence is TGCGCCAGCAGCTTGGGTGGGAATGGGGAGACCCAGTACTTC.

The V call is TRBV4-2, the J call TRBJ2-7, with D unresolved. Trimming pared 1 base from V and 7 bases from J, leaving 11 bases between. The CDR3 has 13 amino acids. Per the germline V gene, CDR1 is LGHNA and CDR2 is YNFKEQ. The CDR3 DNA sequence: TGTGCCAGCAGCCAAGGAAAGGTGGAAGAGCAGTACTTC. Protein sequence: CASSQGKVEEQYF.

This chain uses TRBV21-1 with TRBJ2-7; TRBD2 is the table's D call and was not checked against the DNA. TRBV21-1 is tagged as a pseudogene. The length of the CDR3 is 13 residues. CDR3 nucleotide sequence: TGTGCCAGCAGTTTGGGACTTTACTACGAGCAGTACTTC. It is translated as CASSLGLYYEQYF.

The chain has TRBV28 and TRBJ1-2; D unclear. The CDR3 has 14 amino acids. Per the germline V gene, CDR1 is MDHEN and CDR2 is SYDVKM. Trimming pared 3 bases from V and 4 bases from J, leaving 12 bases between. CDR3 sequence (DNA): TGTGCCAGCAGTTTTGGCTCTGGAACCTATGGCTACACCTTC. It yields the protein CASSFGSGTYGYTF.

The gene calls are TRBV5-6 and TRBJ2-6, with D possibly TRBD1 on 6 matching bases. V was trimmed by 3 bases and J by 4 bases, leaving 8 bases between them. CDR3 size: 14 residues. Germline assignment: CDR1 SGHDT and CDR2 YYEEEE. The CDR3 spells CASSSTGGANVLTF. DNA of the CDR3: TGTGCCAGCAGCTCCACAGGGGGGGCCAACGTCCTGACTTTC. Variable domain in full (rest from reference TRBV5-6 and TRBJ2-6): DAGVTQSPTHLIKTRGQQVTLRCSPKSGHDTVSWYQQALGQGPQFIFQYYEEEERQRGNFPDRFSGHQFPNYSSELNVNALLLGDSALYLCASSSTGGANVLTFGAGSRLTVL.

This clone was seen just once. The chain combines TRBV18 with TRBJ2-3, with TRBD1 identical over 7 bases. The CDR3 is 15 residues long. CDR1 is KGHSH and CDR2 is LQKENI in the germline V gene. With 3 bases clipped from V and 0 bases from J, the junction kept 3 bases outside the gene matches. Here the CDR3 reads CASSPGQVSTDTQYF. In nucleotides, the CDR3 is TGTGCCAGCTCACCCGGACAGGTTAGCACAGATACGCAGTATTTT.

The rearrangement joins TRBV19 to TRBJ2-7; 8 nucleotides agree with TRBD2. The CDR3 is 14 amino acids. Trimming took 4 bases from V and 1 from J; bases not matched to a gene: 3. Per the germline V gene, CDR1 is LNHDA and CDR2 is SQIVND (reference sequence). CDR3 region: CASSSGGPSYEQYF. DNA of the CDR3: TGTGCCAGTAGTAGCGGGGGGCCATCCTACGAGCAGTACTTC.

In regard to this clone: Mismatch with germline at one junction end may stem from a read error. The rearrangement joins TRBV11-2 to TRBJ1-1; D is possibly TRBD1 (5 bases). The CDR3 runs to 15 residues. The V gene's germline CDR1 is SGHAT and CDR2 FQNNGV. The CDR3 region is CASILSGGVNTEAFF. For the CDR3, the DNA is TGTGCCAGCATCTTAAGCGGGGGGGTGAACACTGAAGCTTTCTTT.

This rearrangement joins TRBV4-2 to TRBJ2-3; D not resolved. V was cut by 4 bases and J by 0 bases, with 11 bases left in between. The germline V gene has CDR1 LGHNA and CDR2 YNFKEQ. The CDR3 is made up of 15 amino acids. The chain's CDR3 is CASSPTGTSTDTQYF. The CDR3 DNA is TGTGCCAGCAGCCCCACGGGTACTAGCACAGATACGCAGTATTTT.

This clone showed up just a few times. V is TRBV10-3 and J is TRBJ1-1; a weak D match, TRBD1 (5 bases). CDR1 ENHRY and CDR2 SYGVKD come from the germline V gene. This CDR3 region has 13 residues. The ends were cut back, 11 bases at V and 4 bases at J, with 17 bases in the middle. In nucleotides, the CDR3 is TGTGCCGCATCCGGGGACCTGGGCACTGAAGCTTTCTTT. It specifies CAASGDLGTEAFF.